The 24 T cell receptor beta chains presented below share a single source sample, sequenced in a study of beta chain features in type 1 diabetes. Study observations and caveats: Shortening that was moderate but significant affected the TCRB CDR3s of Type 1 diabetes patients in all four CD4+ subsets.

These TCRs are of unknown antigen specificity. Reverse transcribing all isolated RNA meant expressed TCRB transcripts were sequenced. Profiled with immunoSEQ multiplex PCR; TCRdb holds only in-frame clones, not every one. Of around 45,000 clones detected, about 48% appear once; the ten largest clones hold more than 0.1%. Sequencing was done on a sample of stem cell memory CD4+ T cells from blood. These receptor sequences come from a man in his thirties or forties with type 1 diabetes.

CDR3 DNA: TGTGCCAGTAGTAGCCTCGGGACAGGGGATTCACCCCTCCACTTT. The encoded protein is CASSSLGTGDSPLHF. The V call is TRBV19, the J call TRBJ1-6; 10 nucleotides agree with TRBD1. Germline lookup yields CDR1 LNHDA and CDR2 SQIVND (reference sequence). This CDR3 spans 15 amino acids. The J segment lost 8 bases and the V segment lost 4 bases, leaving 5 bases of the junction unmatched.

This clone was seen just once. The chain uses TRBV5-1 and TRBJ2-3, with TRBD1 matching 8 bases. CDR3 length: 14 residues. The J segment lost 4 bases and the V segment lost 4 bases, leaving 5 bases of the junction unmatched. CDR1 SGHRS and CDR2 YFSETQ come from the germline V gene. CDR3 nucleotides: TGCGCCAGCAGCGCAACAGGGGGGCCAGATACGCAGTATTTT. Its protein is CASSATGGPDTQYF.

J is TRBJ1-1 and V is TRBV27; 8 bases align to TRBD1. After removal of 5 bases from V and 1 base from J, the junction contained 3 bases not matched to a gene. The CDR3 runs to 14 residues. In germline, CDR1 is MNHEY, CDR2 SMNVEV (reference sequence). The CDR3: CASSGQGGNTEAFF. CDR3 coding DNA: TGTGCCAGCAGTGGACAGGGTGGGAACACTGAAGCTTTCTTT.

The chain joins TRBV5-1 to TRBJ2-3, with 15 bases lining up with TRBD2. The V segment lost 4 bases and the J segment 2 bases; nucleotides outside the gene matches: 5. This CDR3 is 17 amino acids long. Looked up from germline, CDR1 is SGHRS and CDR2 is YFSETQ. CDR3 nucleotides: TGCGCCAGCAGCCGGAGGACTAGCGGGAGGGCCACAGATACGCAGTATTTT. As protein: CASSRRTSGRATDTQYF. Using reference TRBV5-1 and TRBJ2-3 for the parts outside the CDR3, the full variable domain is KAGVTQTPRYLIKTRGQQVTLSCSPISGHRSVSWYQQTPGQGLQFLFEYFSETQRNKGNFPGRFSGRQFSNSRSEMNVSTLELGDSALYLCASSRRTSGRATDTQYFGPGTRLTVL.

This clone came up a few times. The chain uses TRBV19 and TRBJ2-2, with D perhaps matching TRBD1 (5 bases). V dropped 5 bases and J dropped 7 bases, with 17 bases sitting between them. This CDR3 has 15 residues. Germline V lookup: CDR1 LNHDA, CDR2 SQIVND (reference sequence). The CDR3 spells CASSLRYRLLGELFF. CDR3 sequence (DNA): TGTGCCAGTAGTCTACGGTACAGGCTGCTCGGGGAGCTGTTTTTT.

V gene TRBV5-1 combines with J gene TRBJ2-1, with 7 bases aligning to TRBD2. The CDR3 is 17 amino acids. Germline V gene sequence: CDR1 SGHRS, CDR2 YFSETQ. With 0 bases clipped from V and 5 bases from J, the junction kept 11 bases outside the gene matches. The chain's CDR3 is CASSLGYAGLADNEQFF. The CDR3 DNA sequence: TGCGCCAGCAGCTTGGGTTATGCGGGGCTAGCGGACAATGAGCAGTTCTTC.

The V call is TRBV6-5, the J call TRBJ1-3, with a weak D call TRBD1 (5 bases). This CDR3 is 16 amino acids long. Germline loops: CDR1 MNHEY, CDR2 SVGAGI. V dropped 2 bases and J dropped 2 bases, with 13 bases sitting between them. CDR3 in DNA: TGTGCCAGCAGTTACGGGGCAGTCCGCACTGGAAACACCATATATTTT. This sequence encodes CASSYGAVRTGNTIYF.

In its sample, this clone was seen a few times. The chain uses TRBV6-6 and TRBJ2-5, with a weak D call TRBD2 (5 bases). The ends were cut back, 6 bases at V and 4 bases at J, with 9 bases in the middle. The CDR3 spans 12 residues. In germline, CDR1 is MNHNY, CDR2 SVGAGI (reference sequence). The CDR3 spells CASRASLETQYF. The CDR3 coding sequence is TGTGCCAGCAGGGCTAGCCTAGAGACCCAGTACTTC.

J is TRBJ1-1 and V is TRBV6-5; TRBD1 agrees at 8 bases. The CDR3 loop spans 14 amino acids. V lost 6 bases, J lost 0 bases, and 3 bases stayed unmatched. Germline V CDR1 and CDR2: MNHEY, SVGAGI. The CDR3 coding sequence is TGTGCCAGCAGAGAGACAGGGGTGAACACTGAAGCTTTCTTT. As protein: CASRETGVNTEAFF.

The CDR3 bases are TGTGCCAGCTCACTCAACCACGGGGGCTCTGGGGCCAACGTCCTGACTTTC. The encoded protein is CASSLNHGGSGANVLTF. V and J are TRBV18 and TRBJ2-6, with D possibly matching TRBD2 (6 bases). The V and J ends lost 4 bases and 0 bases respectively, with 13 bases between them. The germline gives CDR1 KGHSH, CDR2 LQKENI. The CDR3 contains 17 residues.

The chain carries TRBV9 and TRBJ2-1; TRBD2 matches at 9 bases. V gave up 3 bases and J gave up 0 bases; unmatched junction bases: 19. The CDR3 runs to 21 residues. CDR1 and CDR2 from the germline V gene are SGDLS and YYNGEE. CDR3 sequence: CASSAEPGSGSSEGSYNEQFF. Written as DNA, the CDR3 is TGTGCCAGCAGCGCCGAACCGGGTAGCGGGAGCTCAGAAGGCTCCTACAATGAGCAGTTCTTC.

This sequence joins TRBV18 and TRBJ1-2; 9 bases map to TRBD1. The V and J ends lost 6 bases and 7 bases, in that order; junction bases with no gene match: 6. The CDR3 length is 13 residues. Looked up from germline, CDR1 is KGHSH and CDR2 is LQKENI. The chain's CDR3 is CASSWDRERGYTF. CDR3 coding DNA: TGTGCCAGCTCCTGGGACAGGGAACGTGGCTACACCTTC.

This clone was seen a handful of times. V usage is TRBV2 and J usage is TRBJ2-1; TRBD2 matches at 12 bases. CDR1 is SNHLY and CDR2 is FYNNEI in the germline V gene. The CDR3 contains 15 residues. The J segment lost 2 bases and the V segment lost 6 bases, leaving 2 bases of the junction unmatched. In DNA, the CDR3 is TGTGCCAGCAGGCGACTAGCGGGAGCCTACAATGAGCAGTTCTTC. It yields the protein CASRRLAGAYNEQFF.

The J gene is TRBJ2-5, the V gene TRBV6-1, with 10 bases that match TRBD1. V was pared by 11 bases and J by 7 bases, with 16 bases of the junction left unmatched. Germline V gene lookup returns CDR1 MNHNS and CDR2 SASEGT. This CDR3 comprises 15 residues. The chain's CDR3 is CAGKETGGAAGTQYF. The CDR3 nucleotides are TGTGCCGGGAAGGAGACAGGGGGCGCCGCGGGGACCCAGTACTTC.

This clone was observed a few times. The chain has TRBV11-2 and TRBJ1-1; 7 bases align to TRBD1. Germline-derived CDR1 and CDR2 are SGHAT and FQNNGV. Unmatched junction bases numbered 1, after V lost 5 bases and J lost 1 base. This CDR3 contains 13 residues. CDR3 amino acids: CASSRQGNTEAFF. CDR3 DNA: TGTGCCAGCAGCCGACAGGGGAACACTGAAGCTTTCTTT.

The genes are TRBV6-1 and TRBJ1-1; D remains ambiguous. Trimming removed 6 bases at V and 3 bases at J, with 11 bases between. CDR3 length equals 13 residues. Germline CDR1 and CDR2: MNHNS and SASEGT. In DNA form, the CDR3 reads TGTGCCAGCAGACCGGGGAGACACACTGAAGCTTTCTTT. Translation gives CASRPGRHTEAFF.

The rearrangement joins TRBV28 to TRBJ2-7, with unresolved D. The CDR3 length is 13 residues. CDR1 and CDR2 (germline): MDHEN, SYDVKM. V gave up 1 base and J gave up 1 base, with 5 bases separating them. The CDR3, as DNA: TGTGCCAGCAGTTTATCCCTATCCTACGAGCAGTACTTC. Translated: CASSLSLSYEQYF.

This clone showed up just a few times. The chain combines TRBV10-3 with TRBJ2-1; 7 bases line up with TRBD2. The CDR3 sequence is 15 residues long. J lost 1 base, V lost 5 bases, and 5 bases had no gene match. CDR1 and CDR2 from the germline V gene are ENHRY and SYGVKD. The CDR3 spells CAISNREASYNEQFF. Written as DNA, the CDR3 is TGTGCCATCAGTAATCGGGAGGCGTCCTACAATGAGCAGTTCTTC.

The V gene is TRBV7-9, the J gene TRBJ1-4; 10 bases are shared with TRBD1. The length of the CDR3 is 15 residues. CDR1 SEHNR and CDR2 FQNEAQ come from the germline V gene (reference sequence). V lost 6 bases to trimming and J lost 6 bases; unmatched junction nucleotides: 7. This chain's CDR3 is CASRSTGTGDEKLFF. CDR3 bases: TGTGCCAGCAGGTCGACCGGGACAGGGGATGAAAAACTGTTTTTT.

This clone was detected a few times. The chain uses TRBV28 and TRBJ1-5; 9 bases fit TRBD1. J was trimmed by 3 bases and V by 7 bases; bases with no gene match: 7. Germline values: CDR1 MDHEN, CDR2 SYDVKM. The CDR3 loop spans 15 amino acids. CDR3 coding DNA: TGTGCCAGCACCCAACAGGGGGCGGACAATCAGCCCCAGCATTTT. This gives the protein CASTQQGADNQPQHF. Full variable domain (remainder filled in from reference TRBV28 and TRBJ1-5): DVKVTQSSRYLVKRTGEKVFLECVQDMDHENMFWYRQDPGLGLRLIYFSYDVKMKEKGDIPEGYSVSREKKERFSLILESASTNQTSMYLCASTQQGADNQPQHFGDGTRLSIL.

There are a few counts of this clone. The rearrangement joins TRBV19 to TRBJ2-5, with 9 bases lining up with TRBD1. V shed 8 bases and J 5 bases; nucleotides not matched to a gene: 6. This CDR3 has 13 amino acids. CDR1 and CDR2 from the germline V gene are LNHDA and SQIVND (reference sequence). In DNA form, the CDR3 reads TGTGCCAGTTCGCGGGACAGGGCGGAGACCCAGTACTTC. Amino acids: CASSRDRAETQYF.

The V gene is TRBV11-2, the J gene TRBJ2-2; perhaps TRBD2 as D (5 bases). V lost 5 bases, J lost 10 bases, and 17 bases lay in between. Germline loops: CDR1 SGHAT, CDR2 FQNNGV. There are 14 residues in the CDR3. The CDR3 region has the DNA TGTGCCAGCAGCCGGGAACAGCGGAAGGCGGAGCTGTTTTTT. Translating gives CASSREQRKAELFF.

This clone has more than one count but fewer than ten. This rearrangement joins TRBV23-1 to TRBJ1-1; D is ambiguous. TRBV23-1 is labeled an ORF, and its function is uncertain. Trimming cost V 0 bases and J 1 base, with 9 bases left between them. This CDR3 comprises 15 residues. CDR3 sequence (DNA): TGCGCCAGCAGTCAATCAATCCGCGGGAACACTGAAGCTTTCTTT. Translating it yields CASSQSIRGNTEAFF.

This chain uses TRBV5-1 with TRBJ2-3, with 10 bases identical to TRBD2. J gave up 4 bases and V 4 bases, and 6 bases lay outside the gene matches. Germline assignment: CDR1 SGHRS and CDR2 YFSETQ. The CDR3 spans 15 residues. This CDR3 is CASSQSGRGADTQYF. DNA of the CDR3: TGCGCCAGCAGCCAAAGCGGGAGGGGTGCAGATACGCAGTATTTT.